This passage covers 18 T cell receptor beta chains from one sample sequenced in a study of vaccination effects on CD4 cells after COVID-19. Sequencing followed a ViraFEST assay step that expanded antigen-specific CD4+ T cells with viral peptide pools. The authors isolated CD4+ T cells after around nine days of culture. This individual tested PCR-positive for SARS-CoV-2 infection between March and December 2020. The data were produced by immunoSEQ multiplex PCR, yet TCRdb's version contains in-frame clones alone and is incomplete. Counted here are about 45,000 clones, approximately 81% occurring once; the ten biggest clones make up approximately 29%. Their antigens are not known. The material was CD4+ T cells from PBMCs cultured with a peptide pool, obtained before COVID-19 vaccination. The source is a human donor who had a prior SARS-CoV-2 infection.

The CDR3 DNA follows: TGTGCCAGCGCAGGTTTGCATCAGCCCCAGCATTTT. This encodes CASAGLHQPQHF. The chain couples TRBV7-8 to TRBJ1-5; D uncertain. CDR3 length: 12 amino acids. Trimming took 8 bases from V and 5 from J, leaving 10 bases between them. Germline assignment: CDR1 SGHVS and CDR2 FQNEAQ.

V usage is TRBV7-6 and J usage is TRBJ2-7, with D possibly TRBD2 on 6 matching bases. The length of the CDR3 is 16 residues. The germline CDR1 and CDR2 sequences are SGHVS and FNYEAQ. Trimming stripped 5 bases from V and 7 bases from J, with 24 bases between. The CDR3 region is CASSLWAGTAVGEQYF. The DNA of the CDR3 is TGTGCCAGCAGCCTATGGGCTGGGACTGCTGTTGGGGAGCAGTACTTC.

This clone was detected a few times. The chain recombines TRBV7-2 with TRBJ2-3, with TRBD1 as a possible D gene (6 bases). The germline gives CDR1 SGHTA, CDR2 FQGNSA. The CDR3 is made up of 15 amino acids. Trimming took 6 bases from V and 2 from J, leaving 15 bases between them. CDR3 nucleotide sequence: TGTGCCAGCAGTTCACAGGGTTATCTCACAGATACGCAGTATTTT. This sequence encodes CASSSQGYLTDTQYF. Combining the CDR3 with reference TRBV7-2 and TRBJ2-3 gives the whole variable domain GAGVSQSPSNKVTEKGKDVELRCDPISGHTALYWYRQSLGQGLEFLIYFQGNSAPDKSGLPSDRFSAERTGGSVSTLTIQRTQQEDSAVYLCASSSQGYLTDTQYFGPGTRLTVL.

This clone was counted between two and nine times. The rearrangement links TRBV27 to TRBJ1-5, with no clear D. The CDR3 length is 13 residues. Between the trimmed V and J ends, which lost 8 bases and 3 bases, there was a span of 11 bases. Germline-derived CDR1 and CDR2 are MNHEY and SMNVEV (reference sequence). The CDR3 DNA follows: TGTGCCAGCCGAAGGGAGATCAATCAGCCCCAGCATTTT. It is translated as CASRREINQPQHF.

Here the CDR3 reads CASSSPTGRSGETQYF. CDR3 DNA sequence: TGTGCCAGCAGTTCCCCCACGGGTCGGTCGGGGGAGACCCAGTACTTC. This chain links TRBV28 with TRBJ2-5; tentatively, D is TRBD2 (5 bases). Germline assignment: CDR1 MDHEN and CDR2 SYDVKM. This CDR3 has 16 residues. The germline V and J ends were trimmed by 4 bases and 5 bases, with 20 bases remaining between them.

The genes are TRBV27 and TRBJ2-7; a possible D gene is TRBD2 (7 bases). The CDR3 spans 20 residues. Germline values: CDR1 MNHEY, CDR2 SMNVEV (reference sequence). The ends were cut back, 2 bases at V and 3 bases at J, with 29 bases in the middle. CDR3 region: CASSLRGWDGGLRIYYEQYF. CDR3 sequence (DNA): TGTGCCAGCAGTTTAAGAGGTTGGGACGGGGGGCTACGCATTTACTACGAGCAGTACTTC.

The genes are TRBV12-3 or TRBV12-4 and TRBJ2-7, with D perhaps matching TRBD1 or TRBD2 (5 bases each). V lost 2 bases to trimming and J lost 3 bases, with 8 bases between them. The CDR3 has 13 residues. DNA for the CDR3: TGTGCCAGCAGTTTATCAGGGAGCTACGAGCAGTACTTC. This translates into CASSLSGSYEQYF.

The V and J genes are TRBV7-3 and TRBJ2-3; TRBD1 is a possible D gene (5 bases). CDR3 length: 16 amino acids. V lost 5 bases, J lost 4 bases, and 19 bases lay in between. Germline V gene lookup returns CDR1 SGHTA and CDR2 FQGTGA. In DNA, the CDR3 is TGTGCCAGCAGCACAGGCGGTGTACTGGCCGCAGATACGCAGTATTTT. Translating it yields CASSTGGVLAADTQYF.

This sequence joins TRBV18 and TRBJ2-3, with a tentative D call TRBD2 (6 bases). The V gene's germline CDR1 is KGHSH and CDR2 LQKENI. V dropped 1 base and J dropped 0 bases, with 11 bases sitting between them. The CDR3 covers 16 residues. CDR3 coding DNA: TGTGCCAGCTCACCACTAACTAGCCGCAGCACAGATACGCAGTATTTT. This encodes CASSPLTSRSTDTQYF.

This chain connects TRBV27 to TRBJ1-6; D is unclear. Trimming took 3 bases from V and 10 from J, leaving 10 bases between them. This CDR3 has 13 residues. Looked up from germline, CDR1 is MNHEY and CDR2 is SMNVEV (reference sequence). The CDR3 loop is CASSFFGDSPLHF. Written as DNA, the CDR3 is TGTGCCAGCAGTTTCTTCGGAGACTCACCCCTCCACTTT.

The chain has TRBV1 and TRBJ2-5. TRBV1 is termed a pseudogene. The CDR3 is 14 amino acids. The CDR3: CTSSRGTPQETQYF. The DNA for the CDR3 is TGCACCAGCAGCCGGGGGACCCCGCAAGAGACCCAGTACTTC.

CDR3 nucleotide sequence: TGTGCCAGCAGCCCGCTACAGGGGGAAAGAGATACGCAGTATTTT. Protein sequence: CASSPLQGERDTQYF. The chain recombines TRBV16 with TRBJ2-3; 8 bases map to TRBD1. In germline, CDR1 is KGHSY, CDR2 FQNENV. The CDR3 is 15 residues long. The ends lost 4 bases at V and 5 bases at J; junction bases unmatched: 8.

The chain is built from TRBV5-4 and TRBJ2-7; 10 bases are shared with TRBD2. This CDR3 contains 15 residues. The germline V gene has CDR1 SGHNT and CDR2 YYREEE (reference sequence). The V gene end was trimmed by 4 bases and the J gene end by 4 bases; junction bases not matched to a gene: 8. The CDR3 nucleotides read TGTGCCAGCAGCACTGCCGCTAGCGGGGGTTACGAGCAGTACTTC. It codes for CASSTAASGGYEQYF.

The J gene is TRBJ1-1, the V gene TRBV11-3, with D possibly being TRBD1 (6 bases). The CDR3 extends over 15 amino acids. Germline assignment: CDR1 SGHNT and CDR2 YENEEA. Trimming left V 4 bases short and J 3 bases short, with 15 bases between. The CDR3 loop is CASSSGTGLDTEAFF. CDR3 sequence (DNA): TGTGCCAGCAGCTCGGGAACAGGGTTGGACACTGAAGCTTTCTTT. Together with reference TRBV11-3 and TRBJ1-1, the CDR3 gives the full variable domain: EAGVVQSPRYKIIEKKQPVAFWCNPISGHNTLYWYLQNLGQGPELLIRYENEEAVDDSQLPKDRFSAERLKGVDSTLKIQPAELGDSAVYLCASSSGTGLDTEAFFGQGTRLTVV.

The chain joins TRBV11-2 to TRBJ2-7; D gene unclear. Germline V gene lookup returns CDR1 SGHAT and CDR2 FQNNGV. The CDR3 has 12 amino acids. V gave up 3 bases and J gave up 6 bases, with 9 bases separating them. CDR3 region: CASSLGFTEQYF. The CDR3 DNA follows: TGTGCCAGCAGCTTGGGGTTTACCGAGCAGTACTTC.

The rearrangement joins TRBV5-5 to TRBJ2-5; 9 bases map to TRBD2. The CDR3 loop spans 16 amino acids. V shed 1 base and J 2 bases; nucleotides not matched to a gene: 6. CDR1 is SGHKS, CDR2 YYEKEE, per germline (reference sequence). The CDR3 sequence is CASSLRVAGAQETQYF. The CDR3 DNA reads TGTGCCAGCAGCTTGAGAGTAGCGGGGGCTCAAGAGACCCAGTACTTC.

CDR3 amino acids: CASSPGTQGAKNIQYF. Written as DNA, the CDR3 is TGTGCCAGCAGTCCCGGGACGCAGGGGGCCAAAAACATTCAGTACTTC. The V call is TRBV6-6, the J call TRBJ2-4; D perhaps matches TRBD1 (6 bases). V was pared by 5 bases and J by 1 base, with 15 bases between. Looked up from germline, CDR1 is MNHNY and CDR2 is SVGAGI (reference sequence). The CDR3 extends over 16 amino acids.

The rearrangement joins TRBV6-5 to TRBJ2-3; tentative D call: TRBD2 (6 bases). The CDR3 loop spans 15 amino acids. Trimming stripped 4 bases from V and 3 bases from J, with 14 bases between. CDR1 MNHEY and CDR2 SVGAGI come from the germline V gene. The CDR3 nucleotides are TGTGCCAGCAGTTTCGCTCCAGGAGGGACAGATACGCAGTATTTT. Encoded protein: CASSFAPGGTDTQYF.